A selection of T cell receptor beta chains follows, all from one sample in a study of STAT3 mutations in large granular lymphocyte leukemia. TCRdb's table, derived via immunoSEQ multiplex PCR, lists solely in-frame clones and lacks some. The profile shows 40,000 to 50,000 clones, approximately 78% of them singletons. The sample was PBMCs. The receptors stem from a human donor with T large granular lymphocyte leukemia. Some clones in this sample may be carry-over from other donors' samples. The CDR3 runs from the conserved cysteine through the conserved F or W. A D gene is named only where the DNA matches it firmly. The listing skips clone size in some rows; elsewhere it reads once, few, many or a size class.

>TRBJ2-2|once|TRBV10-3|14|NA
CAISETEGGVELFF
TGTGCCATCAGTGAGACCGAGGGGGGCGTGGAGCTGTTTTTT
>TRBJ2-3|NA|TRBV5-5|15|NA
CASSSKAGHQDTQYF
TGTGCCAGCAGCTCAAAAGCGGGACATCAAGATACGCAGTATTTT
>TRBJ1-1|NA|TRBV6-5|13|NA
CASSPGGDTEAFF
TGTGCCAGCAGTCCAGGAGGGGACACTGAAGCTTTCTTT
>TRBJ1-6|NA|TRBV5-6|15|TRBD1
CASSSGQTYNSPLHF
TGTGCCAGCAGCTCGGGACAGACATATAATTCACCCCTCCACTTT
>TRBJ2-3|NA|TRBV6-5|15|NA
CASSYVGGPTDTQYF
TGTGCCAGCAGTTACGTCGGGGGGCCGACAGATACGCAGTATTTT
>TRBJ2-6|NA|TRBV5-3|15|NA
CASSLGGSGANVLTF
TGTGCCAGCAGCCTGGGTGGATCTGGGGCCAACGTCCTGACTTTC
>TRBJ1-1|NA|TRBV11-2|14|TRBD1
CASSHRTGGVEAFF
TGTGCCAGCAGCCATCGGACAGGGGGCGTTGAAGCTTTCTTT
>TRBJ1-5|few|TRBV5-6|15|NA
CASSLGGPTGQPQHF
TGTGCCAGCAGCTTGGGCGGACCCACGGGGCAGCCCCAGCATTTT
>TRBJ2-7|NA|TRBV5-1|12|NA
CASSLERGEQYF
TGCGCCAGCAGCTTGGAACGTGGTGAGCAGTACTTC
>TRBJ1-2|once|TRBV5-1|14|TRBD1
CASSSLTGTSGYTF
TGCGCCAGCAGCTCATTGACAGGGACCTCTGGCTACACCTTC
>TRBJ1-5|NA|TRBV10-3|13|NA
CATRLLENQPQHF
TGTGCCACACGATTGTTGGAGAATCAGCCCCAGCATTTT
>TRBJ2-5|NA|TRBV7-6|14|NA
CASSLVGAKETQYF
TGTGCCAGCAGCTTAGTTGGGGCGAAAGAGACCCAGTACTTC
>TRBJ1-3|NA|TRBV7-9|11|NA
CASSSTYTIYF
TGTGCCAGCAGCTCCACGTACACCATATATTTT
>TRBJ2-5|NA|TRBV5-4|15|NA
CASSLLAGTQETQYF
TGTGCCAGCAGCTTGCTCGCCGGAACTCAAGAGACCCAGTACTTC
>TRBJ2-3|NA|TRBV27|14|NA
CASSRARGPDTQYF
TGTGCCAGCAGCCGCGCGAGGGGCCCAGATACGCAGTATTTT
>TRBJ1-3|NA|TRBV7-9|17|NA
CASSLDPPYRAGNTIYF
TGTGCCAGCAGCTTAGATCCCCCGTACAGGGCAGGAAACACCATATATTTT
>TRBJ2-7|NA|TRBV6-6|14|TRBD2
CASTPSGGSYEQYF
TGTGCCTCGACCCCTAGCGGGGGGTCCTACGAGCAGTACTTC
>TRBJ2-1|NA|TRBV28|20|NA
CASSLGRSRWLGLGRGEQFF
TGTGCCAGCAGTTTAGGTAGGTCAAGATGGCTCGGCCTAGGTAGAGGTGAGCAGTTCTTC
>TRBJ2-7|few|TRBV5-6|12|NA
CASSMTDYEQYF
TGTGCCAGCAGCATGACAGACTACGAGCAGTACTTC
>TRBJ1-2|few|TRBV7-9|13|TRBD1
CASSSTGGGGYTF
TGTGCCAGCAGCTCCACAGGGGGCGGTGGCTACACCTTC
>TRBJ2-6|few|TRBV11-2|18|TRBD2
CASSSRVAGGSGANVLTF
TGTGCCAGCAGCTCGAGGGTAGCGGGGGGCTCTGGGGCCAACGTCCTGACTTTC
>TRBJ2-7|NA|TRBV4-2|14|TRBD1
CASSMGQGTYEQYF
TGTGCCAGCAGCATGGGACAGGGGACCTACGAGCAGTACTTC
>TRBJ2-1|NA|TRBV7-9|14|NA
CASSTWGPRGEQFF
TGTGCCAGCAGCACGTGGGGTCCCCGAGGAGAGCAGTTCTTC
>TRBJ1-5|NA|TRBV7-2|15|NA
CASSLVTNSNQPQHF
TGTGCCAGCAGCTTGGTCACAAATAGCAATCAGCCCCAGCATTTT
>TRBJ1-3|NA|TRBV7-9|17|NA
CASSPQDSTASGNTIYF
TGTGCCAGCAGCCCCCAGGACAGTACCGCCTCTGGAAACACCATATATTTT
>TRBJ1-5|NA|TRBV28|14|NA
CASSFPISNQPQHF
TGTGCCAGCAGTTTCCCCATAAGCAATCAGCCCCAGCATTTT
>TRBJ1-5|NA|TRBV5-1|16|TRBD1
CASSLGGTGSNQPQHF
TGCGCCAGCAGCTTGGGGGGGACAGGGAGCAATCAGCCCCAGCATTTT
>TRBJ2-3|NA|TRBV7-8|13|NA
CASSLGMSDTQYF
TGTGCCAGCAGCTTAGGGATGTCAGATACGCAGTATTTT
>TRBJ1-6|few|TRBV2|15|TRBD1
CASRLDRAMPDPLHF
TGTGCCAGCAGGCTCGACAGGGCAATGCCCGATCCCCTCCACTTT
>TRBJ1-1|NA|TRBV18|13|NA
CASSPRGNTEAFF
TGTGCCAGCTCTCCCAGGGGGAACACTGAAGCTTTCTTT
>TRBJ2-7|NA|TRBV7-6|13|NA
CASSLGRFYEQYF
TGTGCCAGCAGCTTGGGACGTTTCTACGAGCAGTACTTC
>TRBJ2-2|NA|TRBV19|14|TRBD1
CATTGATNTGELFF
TGTGCCACCACAGGGGCGACGAACACCGGGGAGCTGTTTTTT
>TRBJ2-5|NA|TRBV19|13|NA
CASSTGIQETQYF
TGTGCCAGTTCTACAGGGATCCAAGAGACCCAGTACTTC
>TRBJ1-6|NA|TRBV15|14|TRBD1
CATSDREVNSPLHF
TGTGCCACCAGTGACAGGGAGGTTAATTCACCCCTCCACTTT
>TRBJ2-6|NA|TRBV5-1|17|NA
CASSRQTSQAGANVLTF
TGCGCCAGCAGCAGACAGACGAGCCAAGCCGGGGCCAACGTCCTGACTTTC
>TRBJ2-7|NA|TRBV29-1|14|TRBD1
CSVVGDRGRGEQYF
TGCAGCGTTGTGGGGGACAGGGGGCGAGGCGAGCAGTACTTC
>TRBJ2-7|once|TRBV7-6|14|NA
CASSLAGQHYEQYF
TGTGCCAGCAGCTTAGCAGGGCAGCACTACGAGCAGTACTTC
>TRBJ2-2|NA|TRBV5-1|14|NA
CASGKGQNTGELFF
TGCGCCAGCGGTAAAGGGCAGAACACCGGGGAGCTGTTTTTT
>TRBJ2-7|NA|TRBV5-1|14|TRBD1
CASSRDRGYYEQYF
TGCGCCAGCAGCCGGGACAGGGGGTACTACGAGCAGTACTTC
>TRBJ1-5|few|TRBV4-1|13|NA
CASSQVSSQPQHF
TGCGCCAGCAGCCAAGTTAGTAGTCAGCCCCAGCATTTT
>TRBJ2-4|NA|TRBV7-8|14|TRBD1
CASSNGQGYDIQYF
TGTGCCAGCAGCAACGGACAGGGGTACGACATTCAGTACTTC
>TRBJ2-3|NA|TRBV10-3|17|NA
CAISQITGTSSTDTQYF
TGTGCCATCAGCCAAATTACAGGGACTTCTAGCACAGATACGCAGTATTTT
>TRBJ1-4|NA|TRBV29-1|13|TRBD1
CSVLRGDNEKLFF
TGCAGCGTCCTCAGGGGGGATAATGAAAAACTGTTTTTT
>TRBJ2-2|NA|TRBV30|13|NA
CAWRSGDTGELFF
TGTGCCTGGAGGAGTGGGGACACCGGGGAGCTGTTTTTT
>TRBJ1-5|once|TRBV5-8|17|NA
CASSLGDRTYSNQPQHF
TGTGCCAGCAGCTTGGGCGACAGAACCTATAGCAATCAGCCCCAGCATTTT
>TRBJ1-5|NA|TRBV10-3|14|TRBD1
CAISTRTGFQPQHF
TGTGCCATCAGTACCCGGACAGGGTTTCAGCCCCAGCATTTT
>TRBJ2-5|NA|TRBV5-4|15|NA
CASSHRLHYQETQYF
TGTGCCAGCAGCCACCGGCTACACTACCAAGAGACCCAGTACTTC
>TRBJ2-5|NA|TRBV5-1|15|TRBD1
CASSLEDRGGETQYF
TGCGCCAGCAGCTTGGAGGACAGGGGGGGAGAGACCCAGTACTTC
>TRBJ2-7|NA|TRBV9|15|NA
CASSVGFGQTYEQYF
TGTGCCAGCAGCGTAGGTTTCGGGCAAACCTACGAGCAGTACTTC
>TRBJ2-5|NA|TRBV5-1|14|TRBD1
CASSVGQPKETQYF
TGCGCCAGCAGCGTGGGACAGCCGAAAGAGACCCAGTACTTC
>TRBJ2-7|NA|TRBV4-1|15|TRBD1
CASSQKGQGVYEQYF
TGCGCCAGCAGCCAGAAGGGACAGGGGGTCTACGAGCAGTACTTC
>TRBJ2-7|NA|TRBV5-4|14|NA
CASSLRGGSYEQYF
TGTGCCAGCAGCTTGAGGGGGGGCTCCTACGAGCAGTACTTC
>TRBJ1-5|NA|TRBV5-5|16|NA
CASSLGQFFGNQPQHF
TGTGCCAGCAGCTTAGGACAGTTTTTCGGCAATCAGCCCCAGCATTTT
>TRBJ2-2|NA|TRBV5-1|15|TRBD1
CASSSDRGRSGELFF
TGCGCCAGCAGCTCGGACAGGGGGCGAAGCGGGGAGCTGTTTTTT
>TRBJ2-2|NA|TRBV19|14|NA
CASSISQGIGELFF
TGTGCCAGTAGTATTTCACAGGGCATCGGGGAGCTGTTTTTT
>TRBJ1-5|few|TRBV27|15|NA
CASSLGGVGGQPQHF
TGTGCCAGCAGTTTAGGGGGGGTTGGGGGACAGCCCCAGCATTTT
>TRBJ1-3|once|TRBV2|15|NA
CASRGQGYSGNTIYF
TGTGCCAGCAGGGGGCAGGGTTACTCTGGAAACACCATATATTTT
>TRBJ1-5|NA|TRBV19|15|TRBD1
CASRTLAGGHQPQHF
TGTGCCAGTAGGACATTGGCAGGGGGCCATCAGCCCCAGCATTTT